Included here is one TCR beta chain sequence, with context. V lost 3 bases and J lost 8, with 13 bases in between. CDR3 length: 14 amino acids. Germline loops: CDR1 SNHLY, CDR2 FYNNEI. This record belongs to a study of technical replicates of blood from a handful of donors. The repertoire was sequenced with immunoSEQ multiplex PCR; TCRdb's copy has only in-frame clones and lacks some. The sample holds roughly 97,000 clones, 95% to 96% seen once. The sample was T cells isolated from PBMCs. This receptor was taken from a human donor in good health. The rearrangement joins TRBV2 to TRBJ1-4; D is uncertain. As DNA, the CDR3 is TGTGCCAGCAGTGAGTTCGGGGTTGGGGAAAAACTGTTTTTT. Amino acids: CASSEFGVGEKLFF.